The following is a TCR beta chain sequence with its context. Those enrolled, adults aged roughly 18 to 89 years, came from about 24 US areas. Study processing details: Reference gene primer amplification gave nucleated cell count estimates. Using immunoSEQ multiplex PCR, the repertoire was profiled, and TCRdb retains in-frame clones only, with some absent. V and J calls and clone size are as listed in that table; D and trimming were resolved from the DNA. The table lists 260,000 or so clones, approximately 90% of them singletons. Germline lookup yields CDR1 MNHEY and CDR2 SVGAGI. The CDR3 spans 15 residues. Between the trimmed V and J ends, which lost 7 bases and 2 bases, there was a span of 17 bases. The sample belongs to a study of blood T cell repertoires in COVID-19. Study-level information: Researchers got acute and convalescent COVID-19 samples from the United States, Italy and Spain. PBMCs, B-cell-depleted T cells, or T cells were the source of the cDNA or gDNA that made up the material.

This sequence originates from a woman in her thirties or forties with acute COVID-19. The chain has TRBV6-5 and TRBJ1-2, with D uncertain. What was sequenced was PBMCs or T cells enriched from blood (not recorded which). CDR3 amino acids: CASTEERGNNYGYTF. CDR3 nucleotides: TGTGCCAGCACCGAAGAGAGAGGGAACAACTATGGCTACACCTTC.